Listed below are T cell receptor beta chains from one sample, sequenced in a study of T cells in Graves' hyperthyroidism and ophthalmopathy. TCRdb called the multiplex PCR reads again in MiXCR, with one record for every CDR3 protein. The sample has around 720,000 distinct CDR3 sequences; around a third are singletons. The source material was blood. Receptors were obtained from a woman between 40 and 50 years old with Graves' hyperthyroidism. Both conserved end residues are part of each CDR3. The D gene is left open where the match is weak. Clone size appears in some rows only: once, few, many, or a class for an expanded clone.

v_call	d_call	j_call	clone_size	cdr3_length	cdr3_nt	cdr3_aa
TRBV7-9	TRBD1	TRBJ2-7	many	16	TGTGCCAGCAGCCCCCCAGCCGGGGACAGAACCTACGAGCAGTACTTC	CASSPPAGDRTYEQYF
TRBV11-1	-	TRBJ1-1	-	14	TGTGCCAGCAGCTACAGGCGGACCAACACTGAAGCTTTCTTT	CASSYRRTNTEAFF
TRBV10-2	-	TRBJ1-3	-	16	TGCGCCAGCAGCCCGCATTGGGGGAGCTATGGCTACACCATATATTTT	CASSPHWGSYGYTIYF
TRBV20-1	TRBD2	TRBJ2-7	few	14	TGCAGTGCCCGCTACGGGACTAGGGACTACGAGCAGTACTTC	CSARYGTRDYEQYF
TRBV30	-	TRBJ1-1	-	12	TGTGCCTGGAGTGCCGGGGCTACTGAAGCTTTCTTT	CAWSAGATEAFF
TRBV29-1	-	TRBJ1-1	once	12	TGCAGCGTAGACGGAACGAACACTGAAGCTTTCTTT	CSVDGTNTEAFF
TRBV29-1	-	TRBJ2-5	-	15	TGCAGCGTTGAAGAATTCGTCGGGTCCCTGGGGACCCAGTACTTC	CSVEEFVGSLGTQYF
TRBV6-1	TRBD2	TRBJ2-2	-	16	TGTGCCAGCAGCCTCATAGCGGGAGGGATAACTGGGGAGCTGTTTTTT	CASSLIAGGITGELFF
TRBV20-1	-	TRBJ2-7	many	13	TGCAGTGCTACGCGATCCCGGGACGGGCCGCAAGACTTC	CSATRSRDGPQDF
TRBV6-1	-	TRBJ1-1	-	12	TGTGCCAGCAGCGAGCTACGGATGGGGGCTTTCTTT	CASSELRMGAFF
TRBV19	TRBD1	TRBJ2-3	-	14	TGTGCCAGTAGCATCAACAGTCGGGACAGGGCGCAGTATTTT	CASSINSRDRAQYF
TRBV10-3	TRBD2	TRBJ2-7	-	14	TGTGCCAGGGGACTAGCGTTCTCCTACAATGAGCAGTACTTC	CARGLAFSYNEQYF
TRBV11-2	-	TRBJ2-2	-	15	TGTGCCAGCAGCTTAAAGTCGGGGCACGGCGGGGAGCTGTTTTTT	CASSLKSGHGGELFF
TRBV10-3	-	TRBJ1-5	many	14	TGTGCCATCAGTGAGTCGGGGCCCAATCAGCCCCAGCATTTT	CAISESGPNQPQHF
TRBV19	-	TRBJ2-7	many	16	TGTGCCAGTAGTATAGGCCAAGGGAAGAGCTCCTACGAGCAGTACTTC	CASSIGQGKSSYEQYF
TRBV12-3/TRBV12-4	-	TRBJ2-2	-	13	TGTGCCAGCAGTGACACAGGGCCCGGGGAGCTGTTTTTT	CASSDTGPGELFF
TRBV19	-	TRBJ1-5	few	16	TGTGCCAGTAGTCCGACGAATTTCTATAGCAATCAGCCCCAGCATTTT	CASSPTNFYSNQPQHF
TRBV11-2	-	TRBJ2-5	few	14	TGTGCCAGCAGCTTAGGGGGGGAGACGCCGACCCAGTACTTC	CASSLGGETPTQYF
TRBV20-1	-	TRBJ2-5	-	14	TGCAGTGCTAGAGACGCGGGGCGTATAGAGACCCAGTACTTC	CSARDAGRIETQYF
TRBV20-1	-	TRBJ2-7	-	11	TGCAGCTTGGCCGGCTCCTACGAGCAGTACTTC	CSLAGSYEQYF
TRBV7-9	-	TRBJ1-1	few	13	TGTGCCAGCAGCTTAGTTTTGCTCACTGAAGCTTTCTTT	CASSLVLLTEAFF
TRBV7-8	-	TRBJ1-4	-	18	TGTGCCAGCAGCCTAAACCGGGACCGACCAGACCCCCCGGAAAAACTGTTTTTT	CASSLNRDRPDPPEKLFF
TRBV20-1	TRBD2	TRBJ2-7	-	14	TGCAGTGCTAGAGTAGCGGGAAACTCCTACGAGCAGTACTTC	CSARVAGNSYEQYF
TRBV7-9	TRBD1	TRBJ2-7	-	17	TGTGCCAGCAGCACGGACGCCGGGACAGGGAGTCCCTACGAGCAGTACTTC	CASSTDAGTGSPYEQYF
TRBV25-1	-	TRBJ2-1	few	16	TGTGCCAGCAGTGATGGGCGTACTAGCTCCTACAATGAGCAGTTCTTC	CASSDGRTSSYNEQFF
TRBV5-6	-	TRBJ1-5	few	15	TGTGCCAGCAGCCAAGGCCCGCTTAGCAATCAGCCCCAGCATTTT	CASSQGPLSNQPQHF
TRBV12-3/TRBV12-4	-	TRBJ1-2	many	14	TGTGCCAGCAGAACAGGGAGGCGGAGCTATGGCTACACCTTC	CASRTGRRSYGYTF
TRBV10-3	TRBD2	TRBJ2-7	-	13	TGTGCCATCAGCGCGGGGGTGTCTGGCGAGCAGTACTTC	CAISAGVSGEQYF
TRBV6-1	TRBD2	TRBJ2-7	-	15	TGTGCCAGCAGAGTGAGTCGGGGGGAGGCCTACGAGCAGTACTTC	CASRVSRGEAYEQYF
TRBV7-3	-	TRBJ2-1	-	15	TGTGCCAGCAGCTTAGGTGCTAGGTCCGACAATGAGCAGTTCTTC	CASSLGARSDNEQFF
TRBV6-1	-	TRBJ1-1	-	14	TGTGCCAGCAGTAACAGGGCCCCGAACACTGAAGCTTTCTTT	CASSNRAPNTEAFF
TRBV20-1	-	TRBJ1-4	-	16	TGCAGTGCTAGAGATCCCAGGACATCAACTAATGAAAAACTGTTTTTT	CSARDPRTSTNEKLFF
TRBV4-1	-	TRBJ1-5	once	18	TGCGCCAGCAGCCAAGATGGCCCCCGGAGGACTACTAGACAGCCCCAGCATTTT	CASSQDGPRRTTRQPQHF
TRBV14	-	TRBJ1-1	-	13	TGTGCCAGCTTTCGGTGGGGGGGGACTGAAGCTTTCTTT	CASFRWGGTEAFF
TRBV28	-	TRBJ2-2	-	11	TGTGCCAGCTCTAGTATCGGGGAGCTGTTTTTT	CASSSIGELFF
TRBV10-3	-	TRBJ1-1	many	14	TGTGCCATCAGGGCCCAGGGTGTTGGCACTGAAGCTTTCTTT	CAIRAQGVGTEAFF
TRBV24-1	TRBD2	TRBJ2-1	-	15	TGTGCCACCAGCGGTAGCGGGACGACTAGCAATGAGCAGTTCTTC	CATSGSGTTSNEQFF
TRBV25-1	-	TRBJ2-6	-	14	TGTGCCAGCAGGGGCAGGGCTGGGGCCAACGTCCTGACTTTC	CASRGRAGANVLTF
TRBV29-1	-	TRBJ1-1	many	14	TGCAGCGTGCCATCAGCTCGACGACAGGCGGAAGCTTTCTTT	CSVPSARRQAEAFF
TRBV7-2	-	TRBJ2-3	few	15	TGTGCCAGCAGCGTTACTAGGGTGGGCACAGATACGCAGTATTTT	CASSVTRVGTDTQYF
TRBV12-3/TRBV12-4	TRBD2	TRBJ2-1	-	14	TGTGCCAGCCGACTAGCGGGAGAACGCCGAGAGCAGTTCTTC	CASRLAGERREQFF
TRBV6-5	-	TRBJ2-5	few	12	TGTGCCAGCTGCGAGTACCAAGAGACCCAGTACTTC	CASCEYQETQYF